Each of the 10 T cell receptor beta chains below was sequenced from the same sample in a study of blood T cell repertoires in COVID-19. Measured with immunoSEQ multiplex PCR; TCRdb has only the in-frame clones, and not every one. The sample includes 350,000 to 550,000 clones, 85% to 90% of them seen just once. The sample taken for sequencing was peripheral blood. These receptors came from a woman in her 30s with acute or convalescent COVID-19.

The chain combines TRBV30 with TRBJ2-1, with D possibly matching TRBD1 (6 bases). The CDR3 length is 12 residues. The V and J ends lost 3 bases and 9 bases respectively, with 12 bases between them. The germline gives CDR1 GTSNPN, CDR2 SVGIG (reference sequence). The CDR3 nucleotides read TGTGCCTGGAGCGAACAGGGATTTGAGCAGTTCTTC. As protein: CAWSEQGFEQFF.

J is TRBJ1-2 and V is TRBV6-5; 9 bases are shared with TRBD1. The germline gives CDR1 MNHEY, CDR2 SVGAGI. This CDR3 region has 13 residues. Trimming took 10 bases from V and 4 from J; bases not matched to a gene: 7. In DNA, the CDR3 is TGTGCCACAGGGACAGGGTCGACCTATGGCTACACCTTC. As protein: CATGTGSTYGYTF.

This chain links TRBV24-1 with TRBJ1-3; unclear D gene. CDR1 KGHDR and CDR2 SFDVKD come from the germline V gene. The ends were cut back, 9 bases at V and 4 bases at J, with 6 bases in the middle. The CDR3 is 11 residues long. CDR3 DNA: TGTGCCACCTCTTTGGGAAACACCATATATTTT. It codes for CATSLGNTIYF.

The genes are TRBV18 and TRBJ2-3, with 7 positions matching TRBD1. V lost 6 bases, J lost 2 bases, and 8 bases stayed unmatched. The CDR3 is 15 residues long. Germline assignment: CDR1 KGHSH and CDR2 LQKENI. The CDR3 region is CASSHQQGTTDTQYF. DNA of the CDR3: TGTGCCAGCTCGCATCAACAGGGGACCACAGATACGCAGTATTTT. The complete variable domain, with remaining parts taken from reference TRBV18 and TRBJ2-3, reads NAGVMQNPRHLVRRRGQEARLRCSPMKGHSHVYWYRQLPEEGLKFMVYLQKENIIDESGMPKERFSAEFPKEGPSILRIQQVVRGDSAAYFCASSHQQGTTDTQYFGPGTRLTVL.

The genes are TRBV28 and TRBJ2-7; D is possibly TRBD1 (6 bases). The ends were cut back, 0 bases at V and 2 bases at J, with 11 bases in the middle. This CDR3 is 15 amino acids long. Per germline, CDR1 MDHEN and CDR2 SYDVKM. The CDR3 sequence is CASSLWGARAYEQYF. The CDR3 nucleotides are TGTGCCAGCAGTTTATGGGGGGCTAGAGCCTACGAGCAGTACTTC.

The rearrangement uses TRBV7-8 and TRBJ1-2; D gene uncertain. The germline V gene encodes CDR1 SGHVS and CDR2 FQNEAQ. The V and J ends lost 1 base and 3 bases respectively, with 15 bases between them. The CDR3 sequence is 16 residues long. Written as DNA, the CDR3 is TGTGCCAGCAGCTTAGGTGTCAGATACCAACACTATGGCTACACCTTC. The encoded protein is CASSLGVRYQHYGYTF.

The chain combines TRBV2 with TRBJ2-2, with no clear D. The germline V gene has CDR1 SNHLY and CDR2 FYNNEI. Trimming stripped 4 bases from V and 6 bases from J, with 9 bases between. The CDR3 length is 13 residues. For the CDR3, the DNA is TGTGCCAGCAGTGTTTTTGGGCCCGGGGAGCTGTTTTTT. Its translation is CASSVFGPGELFF.

This chain uses TRBV2 with TRBJ1-2; a possible D gene is TRBD1 (6 bases). Germline assignment: CDR1 SNHLY and CDR2 FYNNEI. V was shortened by 1 base and J by 1 base, with 10 bases between the two germline ends. The CDR3 has 15 residues. This CDR3 is CASSEEVQGNYGYTF. Written as DNA, the CDR3 is TGTGCCAGCAGTGAAGAGGTACAGGGTAACTATGGCTACACCTTC.

The chain employs TRBV5-6 and TRBJ2-6; 8 bases fit TRBD1. The V gene's germline CDR1 is SGHDT and CDR2 YYEEEE. After removal of 1 base from V and 4 bases from J, the junction contained 7 bases not matched to a gene. This CDR3 has 17 amino acids. The CDR3 loop reads CASSLRQGALGANVLTF. The CDR3 DNA follows: TGTGCCAGCAGCTTGAGGCAGGGGGCGTTGGGGGCCAACGTCCTGACTTTC.

The chain carries TRBV19 and TRBJ2-1; 10 positions match TRBD2. From germline, CDR1 is LNHDA and CDR2 SQIVND (reference sequence). The CDR3 loop spans 14 amino acids. V gave up 5 bases and J gave up 10 bases; unmatched junction bases: 8. The CDR3 spells CASSLLAGGREQFF. The CDR3 DNA follows: TGTGCCAGTAGTCTATTAGCGGGGGGCCGGGAGCAGTTCTTC.